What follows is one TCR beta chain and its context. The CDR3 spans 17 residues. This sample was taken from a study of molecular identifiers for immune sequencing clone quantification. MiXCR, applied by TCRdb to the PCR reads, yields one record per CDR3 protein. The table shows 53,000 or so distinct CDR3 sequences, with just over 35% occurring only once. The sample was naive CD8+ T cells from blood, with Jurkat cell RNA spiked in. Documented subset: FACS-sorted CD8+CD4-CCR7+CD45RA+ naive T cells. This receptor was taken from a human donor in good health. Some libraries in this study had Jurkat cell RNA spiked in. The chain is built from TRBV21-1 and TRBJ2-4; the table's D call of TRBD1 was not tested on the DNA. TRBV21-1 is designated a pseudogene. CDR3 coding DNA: TGTGCCAGCAGCAATATATCTAGGGACAGGGTATTATTCATTCAGTACTTC. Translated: CASSNISRDRVLFIQYF.